The 22 T cell receptor beta chains listed next were all sequenced from one sample in a study of T cells in Graves' hyperthyroidism and ophthalmopathy. Amplification yielded TCR beta CDR3 regions, with RNA transcripts as the source. TCR CDR3 underwent first-round RT-PCR with the HTBI primer set. TCRdb ran MiXCR on the multiplex PCR reads and lists one entry per CDR3 protein. This table has 700,000 or so distinct CDR3 sequences, more than 14% appearing once. The sample taken for sequencing was blood. All receptors derive from a woman aged 50 to 65 with Graves' ophthalmopathy.

This clonotype was found a few times. The rearrangement uses TRBV20-1 and TRBJ1-5; D perhaps matches TRBD1 (6 bases). The CDR3 covers 14 residues. Germline CDR1 DFQATT, CDR2 SNEGSKA (reference sequence). V lost 0 bases and J lost 6, with 12 bases in between. CDR3 sequence (DNA): TGCAGTGCTAGAGATTTGGGGGCAAGTCAGCCCCAGCATTTT. It encodes CSARDLGASQPQHF.

V and J are TRBV9 and TRBJ2-1, with D possibly being TRBD1 (5 bases). Trimming removed 0 bases at V and 10 bases at J, with 8 bases between. From germline, CDR1 is SGDLS and CDR2 YYNGEE. CDR3 size: 12 residues. CDR3 loop: CASSVGYREQFF. Here the CDR3 DNA reads TGTGCCAGCAGCGTAGGGTACAGGGAGCAGTTCTTC.

This clonotype was seen many times. The chain employs TRBV11-3 and TRBJ2-5; D not resolved. V was pared by 1 base and J by 0 bases, with 9 bases between. There are 15 residues in the CDR3. Germline CDR1 and CDR2: SGHNT and YENEEA. Here the CDR3 reads CASSLVAQYQETQYF. CDR3 sequence (DNA): TGTGCCAGCAGCTTAGTTGCACAGTACCAAGAGACCCAGTACTTC.

The chain is built from TRBV12-3 or TRBV12-4 and TRBJ1-1; D not resolved. This CDR3 contains 13 residues. Trimming removed 0 bases at V and 6 bases at J, with 8 bases between. The CDR3 DNA reads TGTGCCAGCAGTTTAGCGCTGACATCTGAAGCTTTCTTT. Amino acids: CASSLALTSEAFF.

This clonotype was seen repeatedly, ten times or more. The chain carries TRBV7-2 and TRBJ1-2; D unresolved. CDR1 and CDR2 (germline): SGHTA, FQGNSA. This CDR3 comprises 15 residues. Deletions cut 5 bases from V and 1 base from J, with 14 bases between. CDR3 nucleotides: TGTGCCAGCAGCCTGGTCGGCGGGAATAACTATGGCTACACCTTC. Its translation is CASSLVGGNNYGYTF.

This clonotype has more than one count but fewer than ten. This chain joins TRBV5-4 and TRBJ2-3; 9 positions match TRBD2. Germline V lookup: CDR1 SGHNT, CDR2 YYREEE (reference sequence). Trimming cost V 3 bases and J 2 bases; bases outside gene matches: 4. The CDR3 covers 15 residues. The CDR3 DNA is TGTGCCAGCAGCTACGCTAGCGGGGTCACAGATACGCAGTATTTT. This sequence encodes CASSYASGVTDTQYF.

This clonotype has ten or more counts. The V and J genes are TRBV3-1 and TRBJ2-1; 14 nucleotides agree with TRBD2. The V gene end was trimmed by 5 bases and the J gene end by 4 bases; junction bases not matched to a gene: 10. This CDR3 region has 18 residues. Germline V CDR1 and CDR2: LGHDT, YNNKEL (reference sequence). The CDR3 nucleotides are TGTGCCAGCAGCGACAATCGACTAGCGGGAGGGGTTTACAATGAGCAGTTCTTC. It specifies CASSDNRLAGGVYNEQFF.

This clonotype showed up just a few times. The gene calls are TRBV20-1 and TRBJ2-5, with 7 bases identical to TRBD2. Germline CDR1 and CDR2: DFQATT and SNEGSKA (reference sequence). The CDR3 sequence is 14 residues long. CDR3 in DNA: TGCAGCGTTGCCCTAGCGGAGCTGGGAGAGACCCAGTACTTC. It specifies CSVALAELGETQYF.

This clonotype has a handful of counts. The chain is built from TRBV4-2 and TRBJ2-3; D is undetermined. CDR3 size: 16 residues. The ends were cut back, 4 bases at V and 6 bases at J, with 20 bases in the middle. Germline values: CDR1 LGHNA, CDR2 YNFKEQ. The CDR3 region is CASSLLGDLYADTQYF. Here the CDR3 DNA reads TGTGCCAGCAGCCTTCTGGGTGACCTGTACGCGGATACGCAGTATTTT.

Only a few counts were recorded for this clonotype. This sequence joins TRBV19 and TRBJ1-1, with unresolved D. The CDR3 runs to 12 residues. Germline V gives CDR1 LNHDA, CDR2 SQIVND (reference sequence). Trimming left V 8 bases short and J 8 bases short, with 15 bases between. Here the CDR3 DNA reads TGTGCCAGTTCCTGGGAAGGCCCGGAAGCTTTCTTT. Its translation is CASSWEGPEAFF.

This clonotype was picked up many times. The rearrangement uses TRBV11-2 and TRBJ1-2; D remains ambiguous. The germline V gene encodes CDR1 SGHAT and CDR2 FQNNGV. The CDR3 consists of 15 residues. V was cut by 1 base and J by 5 bases, with 14 bases left in between. The CDR3: CASSLVVDPPYGYTF. The DNA of the CDR3 is TGTGCCAGCAGCTTAGTTGTGGACCCACCTTATGGCTACACCTTC.

The genes are TRBV29-1 and TRBJ1-1; TRBD1 agrees at 9 bases. This CDR3 is 14 amino acids long. V lost 4 bases and J lost 2; bases outside the gene matches: 5. Germline assignment: CDR1 SQVTM and CDR2 ANQGSEA. In DNA, the CDR3 is TGCAGCGTTGCGGACAGGGGCCTCAACACTGAAGCTTTCTTT. Translated: CSVADRGLNTEAFF.

The sample holds many counts of this clonotype. V gene TRBV2 combines with J gene TRBJ1-1; perhaps TRBD1 as D (5 bases). The CDR3 length is 15 residues. The V end lost 4 bases, the J end lost 1 base, and 13 bases lay between the germline ends. The germline V gene encodes CDR1 SNHLY and CDR2 FYNNEI. In nucleotides, the CDR3 is TGTGCCAGCAGTGCGCAGGGTGTTTCGAACACTGAAGCTTTCTTT. Its protein is CASSAQGVSNTEAFF.

This clonotype showed up just a few times. A read error is possible here, since a much larger clone lies one base away. The rearrangement joins TRBV7-2 to TRBJ2-7, with 12 bases identical to TRBD2. CDR1 SGHTA and CDR2 FQGNSA come from the germline V gene. The CDR3 has 15 residues. CDR3 sequence reads: CAGSRRLAGAEEQYF. CDR3 DNA sequence: TGTGCCGGCAGCCGCAGACTAGCGGGAGCGGAAGAGCAGTACTTC.

This clonotype was recorded at least ten times. The chain joins TRBV9 to TRBJ2-1; TRBD2 matches at 9 bases. Trimming removed 2 bases from V and 4 bases from J; junction bases left unmatched: 4. This CDR3 is 15 amino acids long. Germline V gene data show CDR1 as SGDLS and CDR2 as YYNGEE. The CDR3 is CASSVSGSSYNEQFF. The CDR3 nucleotides are TGTGCCAGCAGCGTTAGCGGGAGTTCGTACAATGAGCAGTTCTTC.

In this sample, this clonotype turned up many times. The chain couples TRBV10-3 to TRBJ2-7; 8 bases align to TRBD1. The germline gives CDR1 ENHRY, CDR2 SYGVKD. Trimming removed 6 bases from V and 5 bases from J; junction bases left unmatched: 12. CDR3 size: 15 residues. The CDR3 spells CAIRKDRDRLNEQYF. The CDR3 nucleotides read TGTGCCATCAGGAAGGACAGGGATCGTTTGAACGAGCAGTACTTC.

This clonotype was recorded at least ten times. The chain couples TRBV18 to TRBJ2-7; unclear D gene. V was pared by 1 base and J by 2 bases, with 12 bases between. The CDR3 totals 15 residues. Germline assignment: CDR1 KGHSH and CDR2 LQKENI. The chain's CDR3 is CASSPRAERTYEQYF. Here the CDR3 DNA reads TGTGCCAGCTCACCACGGGCAGAGAGGACCTACGAGCAGTACTTC.

This clonotype was recorded many times. Here the CDR3 DNA reads TGTGCCAGCAATGAGCAGTTCTTC. It yields the protein CASNEQFF. This chain links TRBV5-5 with TRBJ2-1; D gene unclear. CDR3 length: 8 amino acids. The germline V gene has CDR1 SGHKS and CDR2 YYEKEE (reference sequence). V was shortened by 6 bases and J by 8 bases, with 0 bases between the two germline ends.

This clonotype was seen at least ten times. The gene calls are TRBV3-1 and TRBJ2-1, with 7 positions matching TRBD2. The CDR3 sequence is 17 residues long. V gave up 0 bases and J gave up 0 bases; unmatched junction bases: 5. Germline lookup yields CDR1 LGHDT and CDR2 YNNKEL (reference sequence). For the CDR3, the DNA is TGTGCCAGCAGCCAAGACGGGGCGGGAGCCTCCTACAATGAGCAGTTCTTC. It translates to CASSQDGAGASYNEQFF.

Details on this clonotype: Compared with germline, one end of the junction differs, possibly owing to a read error. The genes are TRBV6-1 and TRBJ2-2; 8 nucleotides match TRBD1. This CDR3 is 14 amino acids long. Germline V gene lookup returns CDR1 MNHNS and CDR2 SASEGT. The CDR3 coding sequence is TGTGCCAGCAGGCGGACAGGGCGTACCGGGAAGCTGTTTTTT. Its protein product is CASRRTGRTGKLFF.

This clonotype was observed many times. CDR3: CASSLVASGRNYEQYF. For the CDR3, the DNA is TGTGCCAGCAGCTTAGTTGCTAGCGGGAGGAACTACGAGCAGTACTTC. J is TRBJ2-7 and V is TRBV7-2, with TRBD2 matching over 11 bases. J was trimmed by 3 bases and V by 1 base; bases with no gene match: 5. The CDR3 sequence is 16 residues long. Germline V CDR1 and CDR2: SGHTA, FQGNSA. Filled out from reference TRBV7-2 and TRBJ2-7, the complete variable domain reads GAGVSQSPSNKVTEKGKDVELRCDPISGHTALYWYRQSLGQGLEFLIYFQGNSAPDKSGLPSDRFSAERTGGSVSTLTIQRTQQEDSAVYLCASSLVASGRNYEQYFGPGTRLTVT.

The chain has TRBV4-1 and TRBJ2-7, with 8 bases aligning to TRBD1. CDR1 is MGHRA, CDR2 YSYEKL, per germline. The CDR3 totals 17 residues. The J segment lost 4 bases and the V segment lost 5 bases, leaving 16 bases of the junction unmatched. CDR3: CASSDRDRKISAYEQYF. The CDR3 DNA reads as TGCGCCAGCAGCGACCGGGACAGGAAAATCTCAGCATACGAGCAGTACTTC.